This T cell receptor (beta chain) was identified during a study of T cells in Graves' hyperthyroidism and ophthalmopathy. Study at large: Initial diagnosis, before any treatment, was when peripheral blood was collected. The study, taken as a whole, reports: Before onset, by a median of approximately 6.8 months, the model predicted ophthalmopathy. The authors' 13 V-J model separated ophthalmopathy from stable hyperthyroidism.

TCR beta CDR3 regions were amplified from RNA transcripts. When the TCR CDR3 underwent first-round RT-PCR, the HTBI primer set was used. TCRdb called the multiplex PCR reads again in MiXCR, with one record for every CDR3 protein. The table lists roughly 300,000 distinct CDR3 sequences, 18% of them singletons. For the diagnoses, clinical symptoms, serum thyroxine and TRAb, thyroid ultrasound and orbital computed tomography were used. V lost 3 bases and J lost 3, with 12 bases in between. This CDR3 region has 14 residues. CDR1 is LNHNV, CDR2 YYDKDF, per germline (reference sequence). There are many counts of this clonotype. Its antigen is still unknown.

This chain joins TRBV15 and TRBJ2-7; D may be TRBD1 or TRBD2 (5 bases each). Sequenced sample: blood. The receptor comes from a woman aged 50 to 60 with Graves' hyperthyroidism. CDR3: CATSSRDDYYEQYF. CDR3 coding DNA: TGTGCCACCAGCAGCCGGGACGATTACTACGAGCAGTACTTC.